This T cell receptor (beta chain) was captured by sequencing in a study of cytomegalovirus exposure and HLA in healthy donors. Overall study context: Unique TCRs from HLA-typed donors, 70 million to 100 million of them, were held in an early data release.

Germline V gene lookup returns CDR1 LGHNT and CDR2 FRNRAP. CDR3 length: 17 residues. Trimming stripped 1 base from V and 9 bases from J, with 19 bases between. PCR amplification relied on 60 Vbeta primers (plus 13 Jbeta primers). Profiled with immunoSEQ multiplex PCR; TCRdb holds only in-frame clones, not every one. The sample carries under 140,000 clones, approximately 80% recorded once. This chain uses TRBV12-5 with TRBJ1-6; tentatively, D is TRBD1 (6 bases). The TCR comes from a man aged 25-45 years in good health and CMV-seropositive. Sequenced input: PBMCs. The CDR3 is CASGLARHQGLTSPLHF. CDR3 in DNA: TGTGCTAGTGGTTTGGCCCGCCACCAGGGGCTGACTTCACCCCTCCACTTT. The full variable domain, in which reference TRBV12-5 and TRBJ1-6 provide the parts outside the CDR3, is DARVTQTPRHKVTEMGQEVTMRCQPILGHNTVFWYRQTMMQGLELLAYFRNRAPLDDSGMPKDRFSAEMPDATLATLKIQPSEPRDSAVYFCASGLARHQGLTSPLHFGNGTRLTVT.